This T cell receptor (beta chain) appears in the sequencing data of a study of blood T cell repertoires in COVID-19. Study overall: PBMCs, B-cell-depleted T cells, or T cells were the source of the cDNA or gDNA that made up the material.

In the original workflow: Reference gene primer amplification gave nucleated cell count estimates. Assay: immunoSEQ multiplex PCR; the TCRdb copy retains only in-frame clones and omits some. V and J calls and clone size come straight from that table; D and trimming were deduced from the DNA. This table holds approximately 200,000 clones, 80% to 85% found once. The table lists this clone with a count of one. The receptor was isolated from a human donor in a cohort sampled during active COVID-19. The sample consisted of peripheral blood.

CDR3 region: CASSFPGGTSLLDEQFF. The CDR3 coding sequence is TGTGCCAGCAGCTTTCCGGGTGGGACTAGTCTTTTGGATGAGCAGTTCTTC. The gene calls are TRBV7-8 and TRBJ2-1, with TRBD2 matching 8 bases. Germline V gene data show CDR1 as SGHVS and CDR2 as FQNEAQ. V lost 3 bases and J lost 8; bases outside the gene matches: 15. The CDR3 has 17 amino acids.